This TCR beta chain was captured by sequencing in a study of blood T cell repertoires in COVID-19. In the study overall: Researchers got acute and convalescent COVID-19 samples from the United States, Italy and Spain.

Germline V lookup: CDR1 LNHDA, CDR2 SQIVND (reference sequence). V was pared by 3 bases and J by 1 base, with 9 bases between. The CDR3 is 14 residues long. Using immunoSEQ multiplex PCR, the repertoire was profiled, and TCRdb retains in-frame clones only, with some absent. The sample includes about 65,000 clones, 90% to 95% of them seen just once. The gene calls are TRBV19 and TRBJ1-1; the D is unclear. This receptor was taken from a man between 65 and 79 years old with active COVID-19. The sequencing input was peripheral blood. CDR3 DNA sequence: TGTGCCAGTAGTATTTCGGGGAGGAACACTGAAGCTTTCTTT. Translated: CASSISGRNTEAFF.